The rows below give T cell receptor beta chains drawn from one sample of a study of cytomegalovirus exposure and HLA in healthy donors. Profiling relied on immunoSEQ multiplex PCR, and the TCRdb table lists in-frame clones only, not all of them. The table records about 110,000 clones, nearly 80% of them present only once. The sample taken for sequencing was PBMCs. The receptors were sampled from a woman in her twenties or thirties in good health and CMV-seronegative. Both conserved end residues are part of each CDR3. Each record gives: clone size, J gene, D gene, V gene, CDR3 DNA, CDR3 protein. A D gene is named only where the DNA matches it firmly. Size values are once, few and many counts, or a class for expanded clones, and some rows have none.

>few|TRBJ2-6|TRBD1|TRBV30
TGTGCCTGGAGTGCGAGGACAGGGGGCTCTGGGGCCAACGTCCTGACTTTC
CAWSARTGGSGANVLTF
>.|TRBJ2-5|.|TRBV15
TGTGCCACCAGCAGAAGCCTCCAGGGGATAGAGACCCAGTACTTC
CATSRSLQGIETQYF
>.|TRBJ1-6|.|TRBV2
TGTGCCAGCAGTGAAGGGGCAGCCCCCATTTCACCCCTCCACTTT
CASSEGAAPISPLHF
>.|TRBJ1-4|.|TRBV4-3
TGCGCCAGCAGCCAAGGAGCACAGGGTTTGGCTGAAAAACTGTTTTTT
CASSQGAQGLAEKLFF
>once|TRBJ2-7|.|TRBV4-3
TGCGCCAGCAGCCAAGGATTACGGGAGTGGGCCTACGAGCAGTACTTC
CASSQGLREWAYEQYF
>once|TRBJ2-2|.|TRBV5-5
TGTGCCAGCAGCCCCAGGGCCGGGGAGCTGTTTTTT
CASSPRAGELFF
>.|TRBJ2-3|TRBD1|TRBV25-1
TGTGCCAGCAGACCCGGGACAGGGGGCACAGATACGCAGTATTTT
CASRPGTGGTDTQYF
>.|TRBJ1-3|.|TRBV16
TGTGCCAGCAGCCACACCCCGGGTGCTGGAAACACCATATATTTT
CASSHTPGAGNTIYF
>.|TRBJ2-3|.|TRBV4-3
TGCGCCAGCAGCCAAGTCGGCGGACTTCCGCGGGCAGATACGCAGTATTTT
CASSQVGGLPRADTQYF
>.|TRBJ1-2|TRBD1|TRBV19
TGTGCCAGTAAAAAGGGACAGGGGGCTGAATATGGGGGCTACACCTTC
CASKKGQGAEYGGYTF
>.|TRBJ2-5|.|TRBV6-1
TGTGCCAGCAGGGCACATACAGAAAAAGAGACCCAGTACTTC
CASRAHTEKETQYF
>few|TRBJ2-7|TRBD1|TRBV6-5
TGTGCCAGCAGCCCTCCGGGACAGGGGGCCTACGAGCAGTACTTC
CASSPPGQGAYEQYF
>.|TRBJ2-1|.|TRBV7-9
TGTGCCCTAACGAGGGTTCTGGTTGGTGAGCAGTTCTTC
CALTRVLVGEQFF
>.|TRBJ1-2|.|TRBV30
TGTGCCTGGAGGGTTCCTACAGGGAGCTATGGCTACACCTTC
CAWRVPTGSYGYTF
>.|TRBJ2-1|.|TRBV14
TGTGCCAGCAGGGGGGACTCACCCCAAGACCAACATGAGCAGTTCTTC
CASRGDSPQDQHEQFF
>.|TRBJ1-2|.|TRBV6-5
TGTGCCAGCAGGCCCCAGGTGTTCATTGACTACACCTTC
CASRPQVFIDYTF
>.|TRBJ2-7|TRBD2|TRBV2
TGTGCCAGCTGGGGACTAGCGGGGTTCCACGAGCAGTACTTC
CASWGLAGFHEQYF
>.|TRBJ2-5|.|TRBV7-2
TGTGCCAGCAGCCAACAGGTACAAGAGACCCAGTACTTC
CASSQQVQETQYF
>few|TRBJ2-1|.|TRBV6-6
TGTGCCAGCAGTTACTCGATGGACTCCCCGGAGCAGTTCTTC
CASSYSMDSPEQFF
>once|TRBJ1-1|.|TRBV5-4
TGTGCCAGCAGCTCCAAGACAGTGAACACTGAAGCTTTCTTT
CASSSKTVNTEAFF
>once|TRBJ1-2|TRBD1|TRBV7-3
TGTGCCAGCAGCCCGGGGACAGACTATGGCTACACCTTC
CASSPGTDYGYTF
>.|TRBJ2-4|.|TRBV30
TGTGCCTGGAGTGGCGCCCGGTTAGCCAAAAACATTCAGTACTTC
CAWSGARLAKNIQYF
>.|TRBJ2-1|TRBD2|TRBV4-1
TGCGCCAGCAGTATCGCGGGAGTGAGCGATGAGCAGTTCTTC
CASSIAGVSDEQFF
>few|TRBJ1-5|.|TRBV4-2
TGTGCCAGCAGCCAAACAACGCAGGTTAGCAATCAGCCCCAGCATTTT
CASSQTTQVSNQPQHF
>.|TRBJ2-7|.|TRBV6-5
TGTGCCAGCAGTTACTCAGCGCTAGCCGAGCAGTACTTC
CASSYSALAEQYF
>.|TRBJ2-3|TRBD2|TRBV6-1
TGTGCCAGCAGTGAAACCCGCCTAAGCGGGATCACCTCTAGCACAGATACGCAGTATTTT
CASSETRLSGITSSTDTQYF
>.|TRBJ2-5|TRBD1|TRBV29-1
TGCAGCGATCGAAAGGTGGGGACAGGGGGCCAAGAGACCCAGTACTTC
CSDRKVGTGGQETQYF